A selection of T cell receptor beta chains follows, all from one sample in a study of beta chain features in type 1 diabetes. The assay was immunoSEQ multiplex PCR, and TCRdb's table has in-frame clones only and misses some. Seen here are hundreds of thousands of clones, about 15% observed once, and the top ten hold more than 0.015%. The sequenced sample was naive CD4+ T cells from blood. These receptors originate from a man younger than 35 with type 1 diabetes. Each CDR3 is given with its conserved first and last residue. Fields, in order: D gene, clone size, J gene, V gene, CDR3 protein, CDR3 DNA. A D gene is named only where the DNA matches it firmly. Clone sizes are given selectively: once, few, many, or a class where the clone is expanded.

D gene: .; clone size: many; J gene: TRBJ2-4; V gene: TRBV29-1; CDR3 protein: CSVGGKNIQYF; CDR3 DNA: TGCAGCGTCGGTGGCAAAAACATTCAGTACTTC
D gene: .; clone size: few; J gene: TRBJ2-1; V gene: TRBV11-2; CDR3 protein: CASSYSGVNNEQFF; CDR3 DNA: TGTGCCAGCAGCTATTCGGGAGTCAACAATGAGCAGTTCTTC
D gene: .; clone size: .; J gene: TRBJ2-7; V gene: TRBV7-2; CDR3 protein: CASSRTSGAYEQYF; CDR3 DNA: TGTGCCAGCAGCCGGACATCGGGAGCCTACGAGCAGTACTTC
D gene: .; clone size: few; J gene: TRBJ2-1; V gene: TRBV5-1; CDR3 protein: CASSPSDYNEQFF; CDR3 DNA: TGCGCCAGCAGCCCAAGCGACTACAATGAGCAGTTCTTC
D gene: TRBD2; clone size: few; J gene: TRBJ2-1; V gene: TRBV30; CDR3 protein: CARDWGSGGTVFFGEQFF; CDR3 DNA: TGTGCACGGGACTGGGGTAGCGGGGGGACCGTTTTCTTTGGTGAGCAGTTCTTC
D gene: TRBD2; clone size: .; J gene: TRBJ2-1; V gene: TRBV5-1; CDR3 protein: CASSLLAALLEDEQFF; CDR3 DNA: TGCGCCAGCAGCCTCCTAGCGGCTCTCCTAGAGGATGAGCAGTTCTTC
D gene: TRBD1; clone size: few; J gene: TRBJ2-3; V gene: TRBV2; CDR3 protein: CASSENRGRVVSDTQYF; CDR3 DNA: TGTGCCAGCAGCGAAAACAGGGGGCGAGTTGTGTCAGATACGCAGTATTTT
D gene: TRBD1; clone size: .; J gene: TRBJ1-1; V gene: TRBV29-1; CDR3 protein: CSVIYRGRSGTEAFF; CDR3 DNA: TGCAGCGTTATCTACAGGGGGAGAAGCGGCACTGAAGCTTTCTTT
D gene: .; clone size: few; J gene: TRBJ1-6; V gene: TRBV5-1; CDR3 protein: CASSLGQDNSPLHF; CDR3 DNA: TGCGCCAGCAGCTTGGGACAGGATAATTCACCCCTCCACTTT
D gene: TRBD1; clone size: few; J gene: TRBJ2-7; V gene: TRBV5-1; CDR3 protein: CASSPTGAPYEQYF; CDR3 DNA: TGCGCCAGCAGCCCGACAGGGGCCCCCTACGAGCAGTACTTC
D gene: .; clone size: .; J gene: TRBJ1-2; V gene: TRBV30; CDR3 protein: CAWSWRGKAGYTF; CDR3 DNA: TGTGCCTGGAGTTGGAGAGGGAAGGCTGGCTACACCTTC
D gene: TRBD1; clone size: few; J gene: TRBJ2-7; V gene: TRBV19; CDR3 protein: CASSERGGYYEQYF; CDR3 DNA: TGTGCCAGTAGTGAGAGAGGGGGCTACTACGAGCAGTACTTC
D gene: TRBD1; clone size: .; J gene: TRBJ2-5; V gene: TRBV7-2; CDR3 protein: CASSQRQGQETQYF; CDR3 DNA: TGTGCCAGCAGCCAGCGACAGGGCCAAGAGACCCAGTACTTC
D gene: .; clone size: .; J gene: TRBJ1-5; V gene: TRBV28; CDR3 protein: CASNLSGGARNQPQHF; CDR3 DNA: TGTGCCAGCAACCTCAGCGGAGGGGCCCGGAATCAGCCCCAGCATTTT
D gene: .; clone size: .; J gene: TRBJ2-2; V gene: TRBV7-9; CDR3 protein: CASSFLGGHTGELFF; CDR3 DNA: TGTGCCAGCAGCTTCCTGGGGGGTCACACCGGGGAGCTGTTTTTT
D gene: .; clone size: few; J gene: TRBJ1-5; V gene: TRBV5-1; CDR3 protein: CASSWGPLSNQPQHF; CDR3 DNA: TGCGCCAGCAGCTGGGGGCCTCTTAGCAATCAGCCCCAGCATTTT
D gene: .; clone size: .; J gene: TRBJ1-1; V gene: TRBV6-5; CDR3 protein: CASSLSNTEAFF; CDR3 DNA: TGTGCCAGCAGCCTCAGTAATACTGAAGCTTTCTTT
D gene: TRBD2; clone size: .; J gene: TRBJ2-2; V gene: TRBV5-1; CDR3 protein: CASRGLVPGELFF; CDR3 DNA: TGCGCCAGCAGGGGACTAGTTCCCGGGGAGCTGTTTTTT
D gene: .; clone size: .; J gene: TRBJ2-1; V gene: TRBV28; CDR3 protein: CASKKAGVNEQFF; CDR3 DNA: TGTGCCAGCAAAAAGGCCGGGGTCAATGAGCAGTTCTTC
D gene: TRBD1; clone size: .; J gene: TRBJ2-5; V gene: TRBV6-5; CDR3 protein: CASTRTGGIETQYF; CDR3 DNA: TGTGCCAGCACCCGGACAGGGGGTATAGAGACCCAGTACTTC
D gene: .; clone size: few; J gene: TRBJ1-2; V gene: TRBV27; CDR3 protein: CASRQDPNYGYTF; CDR3 DNA: TGTGCCAGCAGACAGGACCCGAACTATGGCTACACCTTC
D gene: TRBD1; clone size: .; J gene: TRBJ1-1; V gene: TRBV5-6; CDR3 protein: CASSFIEIPGGPLNTEAFF; CDR3 DNA: TGTGCCAGCAGCTTTATAGAGATACCAGGGGGACCGCTGAACACTGAAGCTTTCTTT
D gene: .; clone size: few; J gene: TRBJ2-1; V gene: TRBV5-1; CDR3 protein: CASSFSGFGLNEQFF; CDR3 DNA: TGCGCCAGCAGCTTCTCGGGATTTGGGTTAAATGAGCAGTTCTTC
D gene: .; clone size: many; J gene: TRBJ2-1; V gene: TRBV7-9; CDR3 protein: CASSLGQGLSYNEQFF; CDR3 DNA: TGTGCCAGCAGCTTAGGACAGGGACTCTCCTACAATGAGCAGTTCTTC